Following are 32 T cell receptor beta chains from one sample sequenced in a study of shared clonotypes between healthy human individuals. Sequencing was performed with immunoSEQ multiplex PCR; in TCRdb, only in-frame clones are kept and a portion is missing. The sample lists around 2.3 million clones; approximately 94% were seen once. The sample taken for sequencing was naive CD4+ T cells sorted from blood. Subset in this sample: CD45RA+ positively selected. Every receptor here comes from a man younger than 30 in good health.

About this clone itself: The sample carries other DNA sequences with the same CDR3. This chain uses TRBV7-9 with TRBJ2-5; D call uncertain. Germline V lookup: CDR1 SEHNR, CDR2 FQNEAQ (reference sequence). V lost 3 bases and J lost 1, with 9 bases in between. The CDR3 is 14 amino acids. The DNA for the CDR3 is TGTGCCAGCAGCTTCGGCGGAGTCCAAGAGACCCAGTACTTC. Encoded protein: CASSFGGVQETQYF.

The chain couples TRBV10-3 to TRBJ2-7; D possibly matches TRBD1 or TRBD2 (5 bases each). With 2 bases removed from V and 5 bases from J, the gap between germline ends came to 13 bases. The germline V gene has CDR1 ENHRY and CDR2 SYGVKD. The CDR3 is 14 amino acids. CDR3 in amino acids: CAISELRDGDEQYF. CDR3 in DNA: TGTGCCATCAGTGAGCTCAGGGACGGGGACGAGCAGTACTTC.

A note on this clone: The junction and the germline gene differ at one end; a read error may be behind it. The chain is built from TRBV7-9 and TRBJ2-6; possibly TRBD1 for D (6 bases). The germline V gene encodes CDR1 SEHNR and CDR2 FQNEAQ (reference sequence). The CDR3 has 15 amino acids. Here the CDR3 reads CASSPRRAGVNVLTF. The CDR3 DNA follows: TGTGCCAGCAGCCCTCGTAGAGCAGGGGTCAACGTCCTGACTTTC.

V is TRBV11-2 and J is TRBJ2-7; 9 nucleotides match TRBD1. The trim removed 3 bases at V and 2 bases at J, leaving 5 bases unmatched. The CDR3 has 15 amino acids. CDR1 is SGHAT, CDR2 FQNNGV, per germline. CDR3 nucleotides: TGTGCCAGCAGCTTGGGAACAGGGGGCCCCTACGAGCAGTACTTC. Translation gives CASSLGTGGPYEQYF.

CDR3: CASTPGQGYEQYF. In DNA form, the CDR3 reads TGTGCCAGCACCCCGGGACAGGGATACGAGCAGTACTTC. This rearrangement joins TRBV25-1 to TRBJ2-7; 9 bases are shared with TRBD1. With 7 bases clipped from V and 4 bases from J, the junction kept 5 bases outside the gene matches. Germline loops: CDR1 MGHDK, CDR2 SYGVNS. The CDR3 is made up of 13 amino acids.

The chain couples TRBV15 to TRBJ2-5; weak D call: TRBD1 (6 bases). This CDR3 has 15 residues. Germline loops: CDR1 LNHNV, CDR2 YYDKDF (reference sequence). V lost 1 base to trimming and J lost 5 bases, with 14 bases between them. CDR3 protein: CATSRAGDLVETQYF. The CDR3 nucleotides are TGTGCCACCAGCAGAGCAGGGGATCTAGTTGAGACCCAGTACTTC.

This chain uses TRBV2 with TRBJ2-7; tentative D call: TRBD2 (5 bases). Between the trimmed V and J ends, which lost 6 bases and 0 bases, there was a span of 15 bases. Germline lookup yields CDR1 SNHLY and CDR2 FYNNEI. CDR3 length: 15 residues. The CDR3 protein is CASSPLTGISYEQYF. CDR3 DNA sequence: TGTGCCAGCAGCCCGCTGACGGGGATCTCCTACGAGCAGTACTTC. Supplemented by reference TRBV2 and TRBJ2-7, the full variable domain reads EPEVTQTPSHQVTQMGQEVILRCVPISNHLYFYWYRQILGQKVEFLVSFYNNEISEKSEIFDDQFSVERPDGSNFTLKIRSTKLEDSAMYFCASSPLTGISYEQYFGPGTRLTVT.

The rearrangement joins TRBV12-1 to TRBJ2-7; TRBD2 is taken as the D call from the table, unchecked against the DNA. TRBV12-1 is deemed a pseudogene. The CDR3 loop spans 17 amino acids. The CDR3 is CASSTSLRGGPSYEQYF. DNA for the CDR3: TGTGCCAGCAGCACCTCCTTACGGGGGGGACCCTCCTACGAGCAGTACTTC.

The chain combines TRBV30 with TRBJ2-7; 7 bases map to TRBD2. The V gene's germline CDR1 is GTSNPN and CDR2 SVGIG (reference sequence). The CDR3 totals 14 residues. The V segment lost 4 bases and the J segment 3 bases; nucleotides outside the gene matches: 9. The CDR3 DNA reads TGTGCCTGGACCAAAAGCGGGACTTTCTACGAGCAGTACTTC. Protein product: CAWTKSGTFYEQYF.

The gene calls are TRBV11-2 and TRBJ1-3; tentatively, D is TRBD1 (5 bases). Germline V gene sequence: CDR1 SGHAT, CDR2 FQNNGV. This CDR3 comprises 16 residues. V was clipped by 5 bases and J by 2 bases, with 16 bases between them. For the CDR3, the DNA is TGTGCCAGCAGCCCCTCGCGCGGGGGGGCTGGAAACACCATATATTTT. This gives the protein CASSPSRGGAGNTIYF.

This chain connects TRBV18 to TRBJ2-5; maybe TRBD2 (5 bases). CDR1 and CDR2 from the germline V gene are KGHSH and LQKENI. V lost 4 bases, J lost 5 bases, and 11 bases lay in between. The CDR3 length is 13 residues. The CDR3: CASSRTGLETQYF. The CDR3, as DNA: TGTGCCAGCTCACGTACGGGATTGGAGACCCAGTACTTC.

This rearrangement joins TRBV27 to TRBJ1-2, with D possibly TRBD1 on 6 matching bases. The CDR3 runs to 16 residues. Germline V gene lookup returns CDR1 MNHEY and CDR2 SMNVEV (reference sequence). Deletions cut 0 bases from V and 5 bases from J, with 16 bases between. The CDR3 DNA sequence: TGTGCCAGCAGTTTATCGACAGGCCGGGGACCTTATGGCTACACCTTC. It translates to CASSLSTGRGPYGYTF.

V gene TRBV10-1 combines with J gene TRBJ2-1; TRBD2 aligns across 10 bases. The CDR3 is made up of 14 amino acids. The trim removed 5 bases at V and 7 bases at J, leaving 5 bases unmatched. Per the germline V gene, CDR1 is WNHNN and CDR2 is SYGVQD (reference sequence). The CDR3 region has the DNA TGCGCCAGCAGTCCGGGACTAGCGACGAATGAGCAGTTCTTC. As protein: CASSPGLATNEQFF.

The chain carries TRBV28 and TRBJ1-2; D remains ambiguous. V gave up 4 bases and J gave up 2 bases, with 11 bases separating them. CDR3 length equals 14 residues. In germline, CDR1 is MDHEN, CDR2 SYDVKM. The CDR3 loop reads CASSYPQLNYGYTF. CDR3 DNA sequence: TGTGCCAGCAGTTACCCCCAGCTGAACTATGGCTACACCTTC.

The rearrangement links TRBV6-1 to TRBJ2-2; TRBD1 is a possible D gene (5 bases). The CDR3 totals 15 residues. V lost 6 bases, J lost 0 bases, and 11 bases lay in between. The V gene's germline CDR1 is MNHNS and CDR2 SASEGT. The CDR3 protein is CASRSGYANTGELFF. CDR3 DNA: TGTGCCAGCAGATCAGGGTACGCGAACACCGGGGAGCTGTTTTTT.

This rearrangement joins TRBV5-3 to TRBJ1-5; D ambiguous. TRBV5-3 counts as an open reading frame of uncertain function. The CDR3 is 13 amino acids. Trimming pared 9 bases from V and 0 bases from J, leaving 10 bases between. Written as DNA, the CDR3 is TGTGCCACCCGGCGAGGTAGCAATCAGCCCCAGCATTTT. The encoded protein is CATRRGSNQPQHF.

CDR3 coding DNA: TGTGCCAGCAGCCCCATTACCGGCGGGGCGACAGATACGCAGTATTTT. Translating gives CASSPITGGATDTQYF. The V and J genes are TRBV5-4 and TRBJ2-3; D possibly corresponds to TRBD2 (6 bases). V lost 4 bases and J 3 bases, leaving 18 bases between the germline ends. This CDR3 spans 16 amino acids. Germline V gene lookup returns CDR1 SGHNT and CDR2 YYREEE (reference sequence).

As concerns this clone: The identical CDR3 is also encoded by other nucleotide sequences in the sample. J is TRBJ2-2 and V is TRBV5-1, with D maybe TRBD1 (6 bases). With 0 bases removed from V and 1 base from J, the gap between germline ends came to 7 bases. Germline V gene data show CDR1 as SGHRS and CDR2 as YFSETQ. CDR3 length equals 15 residues. The CDR3: CASSLGRGNTGELFF. CDR3 nucleotides: TGCGCCAGCAGCTTGGGCAGGGGGAACACCGGGGAGCTGTTTTTT.

The chain employs TRBV5-4 and TRBJ1-2; 8 bases line up with TRBD1. This CDR3 spans 16 amino acids. With V trimmed by 0 bases and J by 2 bases, 6 bases remained unmatched. Germline CDR1 reads SGHNT; CDR2 reads YYREEE (reference sequence). CDR3 DNA: TGTGCCAGCAGCTTGGTAGCAGACAGGGGAAACTATGGCTACACCTTC. Protein product: CASSLVADRGNYGYTF.

V gene TRBV2 combines with J gene TRBJ1-1; D perhaps matches TRBD1 (5 bases). V was clipped by 0 bases and J by 10 bases, with 15 bases between them. Germline lookup yields CDR1 SNHLY and CDR2 FYNNEI. This CDR3 has 14 amino acids. The CDR3 DNA sequence: TGTGCCAGCAGTGAAGCCCGAGGACACCTGCCAGCTTTCTTT. This gives the protein CASSEARGHLPAFF.

J is TRBJ2-5 and V is TRBV29-1, with a weak D call TRBD2 (5 bases). The CDR3 extends over 11 amino acids. V lost 6 bases and J lost 7, with 12 bases in between. CDR1 is SQVTM, CDR2 ANQGSEA, per germline. This chain's CDR3 is CSVNSGGTQYF. Here the CDR3 DNA reads TGCAGCGTGAACAGCGGTGGGACCCAGTACTTC. Using reference TRBV29-1 and TRBJ2-5 for the parts outside the CDR3, the full variable domain is SAVISQKPSRDICQRGTSLTIQCQVDSQVTMMFWYRQQPGQSLTLIATANQGSEATYESGFVIDKFPISRPNLTFSTLTVSNMSPEDSSIYLCSVNSGGTQYFGPGTRLLVL.

The gene calls are TRBV18 and TRBJ2-3; 7 nucleotides match TRBD2. This CDR3 is 14 amino acids long. The J segment lost 2 bases and the V segment lost 8 bases, leaving 7 bases of the junction unmatched. CDR1 and CDR2 from the germline V gene are KGHSH and LQKENI. The CDR3 sequence is CASGREPYTDTQYF. The CDR3 DNA sequence: TGTGCCAGCGGGCGGGAGCCTTACACAGATACGCAGTATTTT.

V gene TRBV30 combines with J gene TRBJ1-6; D remains unclear. Germline V gives CDR1 GTSNPN, CDR2 SVGIG (reference sequence). The CDR3 has 14 amino acids. Trimming removed 3 bases from V and 10 bases from J, with 16 bases in between. The CDR3 sequence: CAWSVDPDQSPLHF. CDR3 DNA sequence: TGTGCCTGGAGCGTAGACCCCGATCAGTCACCCCTCCACTTT.

This sequence joins TRBV9 and TRBJ2-3; D ambiguous. The CDR3 runs 14 residues. In germline, CDR1 is SGDLS, CDR2 YYNGEE. V was cut by 0 bases and J by 2 bases, with 7 bases left in between. The CDR3 here is CASSVAEATDTQYF. DNA for the CDR3: TGTGCCAGCAGCGTAGCGGAAGCCACAGATACGCAGTATTTT.

DNA of the CDR3: TGTGCCAGCAGCCCCGCTTGGTCCCACAGGGGAGACTACGAGCAGTACTTC. Its translation is CASSPAWSHRGDYEQYF. This chain joins TRBV5-6 and TRBJ2-5; 7 positions agree with TRBD1. The better agreement between TRBJ2-7 and the DNA end casts doubt on the J call. Germline CDR1 reads SGHDT; CDR2 reads YYEEEE. The CDR3 contains 17 residues.

The chain joins TRBV4-1 to TRBJ2-5, with 9 bases that match TRBD1. J was trimmed by 2 bases and V by 2 bases; bases with no gene match: 9. Germline values: CDR1 MGHRA, CDR2 YSYEKL. This CDR3 contains 17 residues. CDR3 region: CASSQPGQGVRQETQYF. The CDR3 DNA reads TGCGCCAGCAGCCAACCGGGACAGGGTGTGAGGCAAGAGACCCAGTACTTC.

V gene TRBV7-2 combines with J gene TRBJ2-1, with 14 bases matching TRBD2. V gave up 10 bases and J gave up 8 bases; unmatched junction bases: 7. The germline V gene has CDR1 SGHTA and CDR2 FQGNSA. There are 14 residues in the CDR3. In DNA, the CDR3 is TGTGCCACGACTAGCGGGAGGGCCTCTTATGAGCAGTTCTTC. It specifies CATTSGRASYEQFF.

The chain uses TRBV6-1 and TRBJ2-7, with 10 positions matching TRBD1. The CDR3 is made up of 16 amino acids. J was trimmed by 1 base and V by 4 bases; bases with no gene match: 7. The germline V gene encodes CDR1 MNHNS and CDR2 SASEGT. In DNA form, the CDR3 reads TGTGCCAGCAGTGCGACAGGGGGCGCGGGATCCTACGAGCAGTACTTC. Encoded protein: CASSATGGAGSYEQYF.

The chain couples TRBV28 to TRBJ2-5; D perhaps matches TRBD2 (5 bases). V was shortened by 5 bases and J by 2 bases, with 12 bases between the two germline ends. Looked up from germline, CDR1 is MDHEN and CDR2 is SYDVKM. CDR3 length: 14 residues. CDR3 sequence reads: CASSQGLKQETQYF. The CDR3 region has the DNA TGTGCCAGCAGTCAAGGACTCAAACAAGAGACCCAGTACTTC.

The chain is built from TRBV18 and TRBJ1-6; tentative D call: TRBD1 (6 bases). This CDR3 has 16 amino acids. Germline CDR1 and CDR2: KGHSH and LQKENI. V was pared by 6 bases and J by 9 bases, with 21 bases between. CDR3: CASSQTQGDGGSPLHF. For the CDR3, the DNA is TGTGCCAGCTCGCAGACACAGGGAGATGGTGGTTCACCCCTCCACTTT.

This clone was detected a few times. V usage is TRBV6-6 and J usage is TRBJ2-7; tentatively, D is TRBD2 (5 bases). From germline, CDR1 is MNHNY and CDR2 SVGAGI (reference sequence). The CDR3 runs 12 residues. V was pared by 8 bases and J by 1 base, with 9 bases between. CDR3 bases: TGTGCCAGCGGTCGGGGATCCTACGAGCAGTACTTC. Its translation: CASGRGSYEQYF.

In this sample, this clone turned up once. The rearrangement joins TRBV30 to TRBJ1-1, with D unclear. The CDR3 spans 11 residues. The V and J ends lost 8 bases and 13 bases respectively, with 20 bases between them. The germline gives CDR1 GTSNPN, CDR2 SVGIG (reference sequence). The CDR3 nucleotides are TGTGCCAGTACATCAGCCACTCGCGGTTTCTTT. Residues: CASTSATRGFF. The full variable domain, in which reference TRBV30 and TRBJ1-1 provide the parts outside the CDR3, is SQTIHQWPATLVQPVGSPLSLECTVEGTSNPNLYWYRQAAGRGLQLLFYSVGIGQISSEVPQNLSASRPQDRQFILSSKKLLLSDSGFYLCASTSATRGFFGQGTRLTVV.